This entry lists 8 T cell receptor beta chains sequenced from one sample in a study of beta chain features in type 1 diabetes. The investigators reverse transcribed all of the isolated RNA, so they sequenced expressed TCRB transcripts. Repertoires were generated with immunoSEQ multiplex PCR, while TCRdb's copy carries only in-frame clones and drops some. The sample yields a few hundred thousand clones, around 9.6% seen once. Study results and limitations: In all four CD4+ subsets, TCRB CDR3 length was significantly, moderately reduced in type 1 diabetes.

Their target antigens are unknown. Sequencing input: central memory CD4+ T cells from blood. The receptors come from a man aged 30-40 years with type 1 diabetes.

This clone was counted a few times. The V gene is TRBV14, the J gene TRBJ1-2; 7 nucleotides agree with TRBD1. V lost 4 bases to trimming and J lost 6 bases; unmatched junction nucleotides: 8. The CDR3 is 14 residues long. Germline-derived CDR1 and CDR2 are SGHDN and FVKESK. In DNA, the CDR3 is TGTGCCAGCAGCCGCGAACACAGGGGCCATGGCTACACCTTC. Its protein product is CASSREHRGHGYTF.

The CDR3 coding sequence is TGTGCCATCAGGACTAGCGGGAGTGGGAACACCGGGGAGCTGTTTTTT. Translating gives CAIRTSGSGNTGELFF. The V gene is TRBV10-3, the J gene TRBJ2-2, with 12 bases aligning to TRBD2. With 6 bases clipped from V and 1 base from J, the junction kept 3 bases outside the gene matches. The germline CDR1 and CDR2 sequences are ENHRY and SYGVKD. This CDR3 has 16 amino acids.

In its sample, this clone was seen a few times. V and J are TRBV4-1 and TRBJ1-2; 11 nucleotides align to TRBD1. V was clipped by 2 bases and J by 6 bases; unmatched bases: 8. Germline loops: CDR1 MGHRA, CDR2 YSYEKL. The CDR3 runs 16 residues. The DNA for the CDR3 is TGCGCCAGCAGCCAACGGCCGGGACAGGGGGTCAATGGCTACACCTTC. Its translation is CASSQRPGQGVNGYTF.

This clone was picked up a small number of times. The V gene is TRBV7-8, the J gene TRBJ2-1; perhaps TRBD1 as D (6 bases). This CDR3 spans 14 amino acids. Germline V gives CDR1 SGHVS, CDR2 FQNEAQ. Trimming cost V 2 bases and J 8 bases, with 13 bases left between them. Here the CDR3 DNA reads TGTGCCAGCAGCTTACAACAGGGAAGAGATGAGCAGTTCTTC. Translated: CASSLQQGRDEQFF.

The chain is built from TRBV30 and TRBJ2-5; the D is unclear. V was pared by 3 bases and J by 0 bases, with 5 bases between. This CDR3 has 12 amino acids. The germline V gene has CDR1 GTSNPN and CDR2 SVGIG (reference sequence). As DNA, the CDR3 is TGTGCCTGGAGGGGGTACCAAGAGACCCAGTACTTC. Translation gives CAWRGYQETQYF. The full variable domain, completed using reference TRBV30 and TRBJ2-5, is SQTIHQWPATLVQPVGSPLSLECTVEGTSNPNLYWYRQAAGRGLQLLFYSVGIGQISSEVPQNLSASRPQDRQFILSSKKLLLSDSGFYLCAWRGYQETQYFGPGTRLLVL.

This clone came up a few times. This chain links TRBV4-2 with TRBJ2-5; possible D gene TRBD2, 5 bases. Looked up from germline, CDR1 is LGHNA and CDR2 is YNFKEQ. Trimming shortened V by 1 base and J by 1 base, and 16 bases separated the two germline ends. The CDR3 has 17 amino acids. The CDR3 is CASSQVAAGTAQETQYF. The CDR3 DNA follows: TGTGCCAGCAGCCAAGTGGCCGCGGGTACAGCCCAAGAGACCCAGTACTTC.

The chain combines TRBV5-4 with TRBJ2-7, with unresolved D. The CDR3 runs to 13 residues. The germline V and J ends were trimmed by 5 bases and 1 base, with 10 bases remaining between them. Per the germline V gene, CDR1 is SGHNT and CDR2 is YYREEE (reference sequence). The CDR3 DNA sequence: TGTGCCAGCAGAACGGCACTATCCTACGAGCAGTACTTC. Amino acid sequence: CASRTALSYEQYF.

A few counts support this clone. CDR3 in DNA: TGTGCCAGCATCCCAGTGGTAGCGGGAGCCTACGAGCAGTACTTC. Its translation: CASIPVVAGAYEQYF. V is TRBV6-1 and J is TRBJ2-7, with 9 bases matching TRBD2. The CDR3 consists of 15 residues. The V gene's germline CDR1 is MNHNS and CDR2 SASEGT. V lost 7 bases, J lost 2 bases, and 9 bases stayed unmatched.